The T cell receptor (beta chain) under discussion was sequenced for a study of Ad26.COV2.S vaccination and SARS-CoV-2 variants. The study's findings and limits: Placebo recipients trailed vaccine recipients in spike-specific TCR breadth.

This clone has a single count. Its antigen is not known. The table came from immunoSEQ multiplex PCR; TCRdb's copy has only in-frame clones and leaves some out. The table records 300,000 to 400,000 clones, around 92% of them present only once. Looked up from germline, CDR1 is SGHDN and CDR2 is FVKESK. The V segment lost 1 base and the J segment 4 bases; nucleotides outside the gene matches: 9. The CDR3 is 17 residues long. This sequence joins TRBV14 and TRBJ1-3; TRBD1 agrees at 8 bases. The sample was peripheral blood, taken after recovery from COVID-19. This receptor was taken from a human donor who had recovered from COVID-19. The CDR3 loop reads CASSQARGLFLGNTIYF. DNA for the CDR3: TGTGCCAGCAGCCAAGCCAGGGGGCTCTTTTTAGGAAACACCATATATTTT.